One and the same sample provided the 21 T cell receptor beta chains below, sequenced in a study of somatic mutations in cytotoxic T cells in rheumatoid arthritis. Here immunoSEQ multiplex PCR was the method, and the copy in TCRdb shows in-frame clones only, minus some. Found here are about 12,000 clones, approximately 80% of them singletons; the top ten hold about 13%. The sample taken for sequencing was CD8+ T cells sorted from blood. Receptor source: a man between 50 and 59 years old in good health.

There are a few counts of this clone. This sequence joins TRBV10-3 and TRBJ1-5; D is uncertain. Trimming shortened V by 4 bases and J by 4 bases, and 11 bases separated the two germline ends. Looked up from germline, CDR1 is ENHRY and CDR2 is SYGVKD. The CDR3 sequence is 14 residues long. CDR3 nucleotides: TGTGCCATCAGTGCGGGCAGGAGGAATCAGCCCCAGCATTTT. It codes for CAISAGRRNQPQHF.

V usage is TRBV6-1 and J usage is TRBJ1-1, with D unclear. The CDR3 loop spans 11 amino acids. CDR1 and CDR2 (germline): MNHNS, SASEGT. The V end was cut by 5 bases, the J end by 4 bases, with 5 bases between. The CDR3 nucleotides read TGTGCCAGCAGTTACCCCACTGAAGCTTTCTTT. This sequence encodes CASSYPTEAFF.

The chain links TRBV7-6 to TRBJ1-6; D perhaps matches TRBD1 (5 bases). The length of the CDR3 is 18 residues. V was pared by 1 base and J by 0 bases, with 13 bases between. CDR1 and CDR2 (germline): SGHVS, FNYEAQ. CDR3 DNA sequence: TGTGCCAGCAGCTTAGAAGGACACCCGAGCTCCTATAATTCACCCCTCCACTTT. Its protein is CASSLEGHPSSYNSPLHF.

V and J are TRBV7-9 and TRBJ2-7, with 11 bases that match TRBD1. V trimming: 5 bases; J trimming: 3 bases; junction bases outside the gene matches: 15. CDR1 and CDR2 (germline): SEHNR, FQNEAQ (reference sequence). The CDR3 has 18 residues. CDR3 in DNA: TGTGCCAGCAGCACCCCTATCAAAGGACAGGGGGCCAACTACGAGCAGTACTTC. Protein product: CASSTPIKGQGANYEQYF.

The chain couples TRBV5-3 to TRBJ2-1, with 9 nucleotides matching TRBD2. TRBV5-3 is identified as an open reading frame with a role that is uncertain. This CDR3 spans 18 amino acids. The V gene end was trimmed by 4 bases and the J gene end by 0 bases; junction bases not matched to a gene: 11. The CDR3 loop reads CARSPRLAEEPSYNEQFF. The CDR3 DNA sequence: TGTGCCAGAAGCCCTCGACTAGCGGAGGAACCCTCCTACAATGAGCAGTTCTTC.

The J gene is TRBJ1-5, the V gene TRBV7-2, with D possibly TRBD1 on 5 matching bases. Germline values: CDR1 SGHTA, CDR2 FQGNSA. Trimming pared 3 bases from V and 0 bases from J, leaving 6 bases between. The CDR3 runs to 14 residues. The CDR3 nucleotides read TGTGCCAGCAGCTTGACAGTTAGCAATCAGCCCCAGCATTTT. It codes for CASSLTVSNQPQHF.

This chain links TRBV30 with TRBJ2-7, with D hard to call. The length of the CDR3 is 12 residues. Germline-derived CDR1 and CDR2 are GTSNPN and SVGIG (reference sequence). Trimming stripped 0 bases from V and 3 bases from J, with 6 bases between. This CDR3 reads CAWSVIGYEQYF. CDR3 coding DNA: TGTGCCTGGAGTGTAATTGGCTACGAGCAGTACTTC.

This chain joins TRBV4-1 and TRBJ2-7; 7 bases fit TRBD2. Per germline, CDR1 MGHRA and CDR2 YSYEKL. Trimming at V came to 0 bases and at J to 1 base, leaving 18 bases not matched to a gene. The CDR3 is made up of 20 amino acids. CDR3 nucleotide sequence: TGCGCCAGCAGCCAAGAAATGGCCCTGACTTACACGGGAGGTTCCTACGAGCAGTACTTC. Translation: CASSQEMALTYTGGSYEQYF.

J is TRBJ1-1 and V is TRBV25-1, with 8 bases identical to TRBD1. V lost 9 bases to trimming and J lost 2 bases; unmatched junction nucleotides: 5. The CDR3 is made up of 13 amino acids. Germline V lookup: CDR1 MGHDK, CDR2 SYGVNS. CDR3 DNA sequence: TGTGCCAGTTCGACAGGGGTTAACACTGAAGCTTTCTTT. Its translation: CASSTGVNTEAFF. Drawing the rest from reference TRBV25-1 and TRBJ1-1, the complete variable domain is EADIYQTPRYLVIGTGKKITLECSQTMGHDKMYWYQQDPGMELHLIHYSYGVNSTEKGDLSSESTVSRIRTEHFPLTLESARPSHTSQYLCASSTGVNTEAFFGQGTRLTVV.

This clone showed up just a few times. The genes are TRBV5-6 and TRBJ1-2; D not certain. This CDR3 region has 13 residues. The germline CDR1 and CDR2 sequences are SGHDT and YYEEEE. The V end lost 0 bases, the J end lost 5 bases, and 8 bases lay between the germline ends. Here the CDR3 reads CASSLEQIYGYTF. For the CDR3, the DNA is TGTGCCAGCAGCTTGGAACAGATATATGGCTACACCTTC.

The CDR3 bases are TGTGCCAGCAGCTTAACGAGAACGGGAGGAGCAGATGAGCAGTTCTTC. Protein product: CASSLTRTGGADEQFF. This chain joins TRBV7-3 and TRBJ2-1; 7 bases align to TRBD2. Germline assignment: CDR1 SGHTA and CDR2 FQGTGA. The V gene end was trimmed by 0 bases and the J gene end by 8 bases; junction bases not matched to a gene: 10. The CDR3 is made up of 16 amino acids.

The chain has TRBV2 and TRBJ2-7; D not resolved. CDR3 length: 12 amino acids. Germline CDR1 is SNHLY and CDR2 is FYNNEI. Deletions cut 9 bases from V and 1 base from J, with 10 bases between. Written as DNA, the CDR3 is TGTGCCAGTGGAGACACGTCCTACGAGCAGTACGTC. Its translation: CASGDTSYEQYV.

The CDR3 sequence: CASGFATVQETQYF. The CDR3 DNA is TGTGCTAGTGGTTTCGCGACAGTCCAAGAGACCCAGTACTTC. The V and J genes are TRBV12-5 and TRBJ2-5; a weak D match, TRBD1 (5 bases). With 3 bases removed from V and 1 base from J, the gap between germline ends came to 9 bases. The CDR3 is 14 amino acids. Germline-derived CDR1 and CDR2 are LGHNT and FRNRAP.

The rearrangement uses TRBV4-1 and TRBJ2-1, with TRBD1 matching 8 bases. This CDR3 spans 16 amino acids. CDR1 MGHRA and CDR2 YSYEKL come from the germline V gene. With 4 bases clipped from V and 4 bases from J, the junction kept 9 bases outside the gene matches. The CDR3: CASSPLGRGRYNEQFF. In DNA, the CDR3 is TGCGCCAGCAGCCCCCTAGGCAGGGGGCGTTACAATGAGCAGTTCTTC.

The rearrangement joins TRBV7-2 to TRBJ1-2; TRBD1 might be the D (5 bases). This CDR3 is built from 13 residues. The V gene's germline CDR1 is SGHTA and CDR2 FQGNSA. Deletions cut 3 bases from V and 5 bases from J, with 10 bases between. The CDR3 DNA reads TGTGCCAGCAGCTTTATAGGGGATTATGGCTACACCTTC. It translates to CASSFIGDYGYTF.

The table lists this clone with a count of one. This CDR3 is CASSGLAGGYNEQFF. The CDR3 DNA reads TGTGCCAGCAGCGGACTAGCGGGGGGTTACAATGAGCAGTTCTTC. The chain recombines TRBV9 with TRBJ2-1; 13 nucleotides agree with TRBD2. The CDR3 runs 15 residues. V was pared by 3 bases and J by 4 bases, with 1 base of the junction left unmatched. Germline CDR1 reads SGDLS; CDR2 reads YYNGEE.

The V gene is TRBV7-9, the J gene TRBJ2-2, with D tentatively TRBD1 or TRBD2 (5 bases each). The V end lost 5 bases, the J end lost 4 bases, and 17 bases lay between the germline ends. CDR1 is SEHNR and CDR2 is FQNEAQ in the germline V gene (reference sequence). The CDR3 runs 16 residues. The CDR3 protein is CASSPPEGRSTGELFF. As DNA, the CDR3 is TGTGCCAGCAGCCCCCCTGAGGGGAGAAGCACCGGGGAGCTGTTTTTT.

V usage is TRBV10-1 and J usage is TRBJ2-7; 9 bases map to TRBD1. Germline assignment: CDR1 WNHNN and CDR2 SYGVQD (reference sequence). Germline trimming cut 11 bases from V and 7 bases from J; bases unmatched to any gene: 9. The CDR3 has 12 amino acids. CDR3 region: CAARTGEWEQYF. The CDR3 DNA sequence: TGCGCCGCCAGGACAGGGGAGTGGGAGCAGTACTTC.

The chain uses TRBV27 and TRBJ2-1; 9 nucleotides align to TRBD1. The CDR3 is made up of 16 amino acids. From germline, CDR1 is MNHEY and CDR2 SMNVEV (reference sequence). V shed 6 bases and J 5 bases; nucleotides not matched to a gene: 11. The CDR3 reads CASRTAGTGPNNEQFF. The CDR3 coding sequence is TGTGCCAGCAGGACCGCCGGGACAGGGCCCAACAATGAGCAGTTCTTC.

Note on this clone: The junction shows a germline mismatch at one end, possibly a read error. The chain couples TRBV7-6 to TRBJ2-3; no clear D. In germline, CDR1 is SGHVS, CDR2 FNYEAQ. The CDR3 has 12 amino acids. For the CDR3, the DNA is TGTGCCGGCAGCTTAGACGCAGATACGCAGTATTTT. Residues: CAGSLDADTQYF.

J is TRBJ2-1 and V is TRBV7-8; 12 bases map to TRBD2. The junction had 5 bases not matched to a gene; V was cut back by 5 bases and J by 9 bases. The germline gives CDR1 SGHVS, CDR2 FQNEAQ. The CDR3 runs 14 residues. In nucleotides, the CDR3 is TGTGCCAGCAGCGGGACTAGCGGGCCTATTGAGCAGTTCTTC. Protein sequence: CASSGTSGPIEQFF.